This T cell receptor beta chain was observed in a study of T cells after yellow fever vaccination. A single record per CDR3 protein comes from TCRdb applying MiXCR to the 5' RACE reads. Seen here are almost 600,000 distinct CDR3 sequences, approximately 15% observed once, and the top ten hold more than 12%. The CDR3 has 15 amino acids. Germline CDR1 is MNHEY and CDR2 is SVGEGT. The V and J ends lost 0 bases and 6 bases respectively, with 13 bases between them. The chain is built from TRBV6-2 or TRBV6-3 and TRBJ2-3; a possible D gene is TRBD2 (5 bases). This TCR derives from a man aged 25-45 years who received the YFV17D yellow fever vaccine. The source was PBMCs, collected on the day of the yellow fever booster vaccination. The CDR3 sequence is CASSYSQREADTQYF. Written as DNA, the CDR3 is TGTGCCAGCAGTTACTCGCAGAGGGAAGCTGATACGCAGTATTTT.